Presented here are 15 T cell receptor beta chains from one specimen sequenced in a study of T cells after yellow fever vaccination. TCRdb re-analysed the 5' RACE reads in MiXCR, keeping a single row per CDR3 protein. The repertoire holds 25,000 to 30,000 distinct CDR3 sequences, with about 5% as singletons. The sequences come from CD8+ T cells sorted from PBMCs, collected 10 days after the yellow fever booster vaccination. Receptors were obtained from a man aged 30 to 39 who received the YFV17D yellow fever vaccine.

This clonotype was recorded at least ten times. V is TRBV3-1 and J is TRBJ2-5; no definite D call. Deletions cut 2 bases from V and 5 bases from J, with 15 bases between. The germline V gene has CDR1 LGHDT and CDR2 YNNKEL (reference sequence). The CDR3 contains 15 residues. Here the CDR3 reads CASSQLTRISETQYF. In DNA form, the CDR3 reads TGTGCCAGCAGCCAACTAACCCGGATCTCGGAGACCCAGTACTTC.

This clonotype was recorded at least ten times. The chain carries TRBV19 and TRBJ2-1; TRBD1 might be the D (7 bases). The germline gives CDR1 LNHDA, CDR2 SQIVND (reference sequence). Trimming left V 3 bases short and J 5 bases short, with 20 bases between. The CDR3 runs 17 residues. The chain's CDR3 is CASSIYLMQGGHNEQFF. The CDR3, as DNA: TGTGCCAGTAGTATCTACCTGATGCAGGGGGGACACAATGAGCAGTTCTTC.

This clonotype was seen many times. This chain links TRBV19 with TRBJ1-4; no reliable D call. V gave up 4 bases and J gave up 2 bases, with 8 bases separating them. The CDR3 spans 14 residues. Germline CDR1 is LNHDA and CDR2 is SQIVND (reference sequence). The CDR3: CASSTQETNEKLFF. CDR3 coding DNA: TGTGCCAGTAGTACCCAGGAGACTAATGAAAAACTGTTTTTT. Based on the CDR3 plus reference TRBV19 and TRBJ1-4, the full variable domain is DGGITQSPKYLFRKEGQNVTLSCEQNLNHDAMYWYRQDPGQGLRLIYYSQIVNDFQKGDIAEGYSVSREKKESFPLTVTSAQKNPTAFYLCASSTQETNEKLFFGSGTQLSVL.

This clonotype was recorded at least ten times. This chain uses TRBV5-1 with TRBJ2-5; 13 nucleotides match TRBD2. The CDR3 runs 15 residues. J gave up 4 bases and V 0 bases, and 0 bases lay outside the gene matches. Germline V gene data show CDR1 as SGHRS and CDR2 as YFSETQ. CDR3 bases: TGCGCCAGCAGCTTGGGACTAGCGGGAGGAGAGACCCAGTACTTC. It yields the protein CASSLGLAGGETQYF. Using reference TRBV5-1 and TRBJ2-5 for the parts outside the CDR3, the full variable domain is KAGVTQTPRYLIKTRGQQVTLSCSPISGHRSVSWYQQTPGQGLQFLFEYFSETQRNKGNFPGRFSGRQFSNSRSEMNVSTLELGDSALYLCASSLGLAGGETQYFGPGTRLLVL.

This clonotype has ten or more counts. The chain uses TRBV6-5 and TRBJ1-3; D is uncertain. From germline, CDR1 is MNHEY and CDR2 SVGAGI. The CDR3 runs to 14 residues. V gave up 2 bases and J gave up 0 bases, with 5 bases separating them. The CDR3 loop is CASSYAGSGNTIYF. CDR3 sequence (DNA): TGTGCCAGCAGTTACGCGGGCTCTGGAAACACCATATATTTT.

This clonotype was observed at least ten times. This chain connects TRBV20-1 to TRBJ2-2; TRBD2 aligns across 7 bases. Germline loops: CDR1 DFQATT, CDR2 SNEGSKA (reference sequence). The CDR3 has 17 residues. Trimming at V came to 3 bases and at J to 0 bases, leaving 10 bases not matched to a gene. The CDR3 region has the DNA TGCAGTGCTAGTGGGGGAGGGCCCCCAACGAACACCGGGGAGCTGTTTTTT. Protein: CSASGGGPPTNTGELFF.

Many counts were recorded for this clonotype. This chain links TRBV6-2 or TRBV6-3 with TRBJ2-5; tentatively, D is TRBD1 or TRBD2 (5 bases each). With 4 bases removed from V and 2 bases from J, the gap between germline ends came to 14 bases. The germline V gene has CDR1 MNHEY and CDR2 SVGEGT. This CDR3 is 15 amino acids long. This CDR3 is CASSSLGGLQETQYF. The CDR3 nucleotides are TGTGCCAGCAGTTCCCTTGGGGGTCTTCAAGAGACCCAGTACTTC.

This clonotype was detected many times. V is TRBV28 and J is TRBJ2-3, with 9 bases matching TRBD2. Unmatched junction bases numbered 6, after V lost 2 bases and J lost 6 bases. The CDR3 loop spans 15 amino acids. Germline CDR1 and CDR2: MDHEN and SYDVKM. The DNA of the CDR3 is TGTGCCAGCAGTTTAGGCGCTAGCGGGATGGATACGCAGTATTTT. Translated: CASSLGASGMDTQYF.

The table lists this clonotype with many counts. V and J are TRBV7-9 and TRBJ2-7, with D hard to call. This CDR3 contains 14 residues. The germline gives CDR1 SEHNR, CDR2 FQNEAQ (reference sequence). V lost 5 bases and J lost 1, with 12 bases in between. The CDR3 spells CASSPRSQSYEQYF. The CDR3 DNA reads TGTGCCAGCAGCCCCCGGTCACAGTCCTACGAGCAGTACTTC.

This clonotype was seen ten or more times. The rearrangement links TRBV7-2 to TRBJ2-7; the D call may be TRBD1 or TRBD2 (5 bases each). V lost 6 bases and J 6 bases, leaving 18 bases between the germline ends. Germline V gene lookup returns CDR1 SGHTA and CDR2 FQGNSA. There are 14 residues in the CDR3. The CDR3 sequence: CASRSGVSGAEQYF. Written as DNA, the CDR3 is TGTGCCAGCAGGTCAGGAGTCTCCGGGGCCGAGCAGTACTTC.

This clonotype has a count of ten or more. CDR3: CASSLGGSGYEQYF. The CDR3 DNA follows: TGTGCCAGCAGCTTGGGGGGAAGCGGCTACGAGCAGTACTTC. The chain joins TRBV5-6 to TRBJ2-7, with D perhaps TRBD2 (5 bases). Trimming left V 0 bases short and J 3 bases short, with 10 bases between. Per the germline V gene, CDR1 is SGHDT and CDR2 is YYEEEE. The CDR3 is 14 amino acids. The variable domain in full, with the rest retrieved from reference TRBV5-6 and TRBJ2-7, is DAGVTQSPTHLIKTRGQQVTLRCSPKSGHDTVSWYQQALGQGPQFIFQYYEEEERQRGNFPDRFSGHQFPNYSSELNVNALLLGDSALYLCASSLGGSGYEQYFGPGTRLTVT.

This clonotype has a count of ten or more. The rearrangement joins TRBV7-8 to TRBJ2-2; D not resolved. The ends were cut back, 5 bases at V and 1 base at J, with 5 bases in the middle. The CDR3 sequence is 13 residues long. Germline V gene sequence: CDR1 SGHVS, CDR2 FQNEAQ. CDR3 residues: CASSVENTGELFF. CDR3 nucleotide sequence: TGTGCCAGCAGCGTAGAGAACACCGGGGAGCTGTTTTTT.

This clonotype was detected many times. The rearrangement links TRBV15 to TRBJ1-1; D ambiguous. CDR1 is LNHNV, CDR2 YYDKDF, per germline (reference sequence). The CDR3 contains 15 residues. V lost 0 bases, J lost 5 bases, and 13 bases lay in between. DNA of the CDR3: TGTGCCACCAGCAGAGATTCAGGCGGGGAAACTGAAGCTTTCTTT. It is translated as CATSRDSGGETEAFF. The full variable domain, its missing parts supplied by reference TRBV15 and TRBJ1-1, is DAMVIQNPRYQVTQFGKPVTLSCSQTLNHNVMYWYQQKSSQAPKLLFHYYDKDFNNEADTPDNFQSRRPNTSFCFLDIRSPGLGDTAMYLCATSRDSGGETEAFFGQGTRLTVV.

This clonotype was counted ten times or more. This chain links TRBV7-9 with TRBJ2-7; D unclear. CDR1 SEHNR and CDR2 FQNEAQ come from the germline V gene (reference sequence). V gave up 2 bases and J gave up 2 bases, with 7 bases separating them. The CDR3 loop spans 13 amino acids. The CDR3 DNA sequence: TGTGCCAGCAGCTTATACAGCCCCTACGAGCAGTACTTC. Its protein product is CASSLYSPYEQYF.

This clonotype was counted ten times or more. The chain employs TRBV15 and TRBJ1-5; maybe TRBD1 (5 bases). CDR1 is LNHNV and CDR2 is YYDKDF in the germline V gene (reference sequence). V lost 0 bases to trimming and J lost 5 bases, with 11 bases between them. This CDR3 is built from 15 residues. CDR3 sequence: CATSRDWGFDQPQHF. DNA for the CDR3: TGTGCCACCAGCAGAGATTGGGGGTTTGATCAGCCCCAGCATTTT. The variable domain in full, completed from reference TRBV15 and TRBJ1-5, reads DAMVIQNPRYQVTQFGKPVTLSCSQTLNHNVMYWYQQKSSQAPKLLFHYYDKDFNNEADTPDNFQSRRPNTSFCFLDIRSPGLGDTAMYLCATSRDWGFDQPQHFGDGTRLSIL.